The entry below gives a single TCR beta chain sequence along with its context. Other DNA sequences of this sample code for an identical CDR3. This entry comes from a study of shared clonotypes between healthy human individuals. The trim removed 1 base at V and 7 bases at J, leaving 3 bases unmatched. This CDR3 is built from 15 residues. CDR1 LGHNA and CDR2 YNFKEQ come from the germline V gene. Study donors comprised healthy, HIV-negative adults devoid of recent acute infection or vaccination. Sequenced by immunoSEQ multiplex PCR; TCRdb stores in-frame clones only, minus some. The sample holds 550,000 to 700,000 clones, about three quarters seen once.

Sequencing input: memory CD4+ T cells sorted from blood. Subset of the sample: CD45RA-negative fraction. The clonotype was recovered from a young woman in good health. This chain links TRBV4-2 with TRBJ2-1; TRBD2 matches 11 bases. The CDR3 bases are TGTGCCAGCAGCCAAGGGGCTAGCGGGAGGAATGAGCAGTTCTTC. Its translation is CASSQGASGRNEQFF.